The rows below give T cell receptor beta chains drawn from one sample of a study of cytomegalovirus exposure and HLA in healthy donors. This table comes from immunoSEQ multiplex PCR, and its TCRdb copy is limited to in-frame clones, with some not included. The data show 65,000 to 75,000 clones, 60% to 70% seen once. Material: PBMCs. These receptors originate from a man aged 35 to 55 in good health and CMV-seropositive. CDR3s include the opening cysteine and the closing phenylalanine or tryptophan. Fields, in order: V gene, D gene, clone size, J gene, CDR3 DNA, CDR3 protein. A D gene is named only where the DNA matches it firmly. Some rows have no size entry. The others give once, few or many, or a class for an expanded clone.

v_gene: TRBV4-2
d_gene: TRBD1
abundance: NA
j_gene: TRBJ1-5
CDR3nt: TGTGCCAGCAGCCATCAAGAGGGGACAGGGGAGCAGCCCCAGCATTTT
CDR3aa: CASSHQEGTGEQPQHF

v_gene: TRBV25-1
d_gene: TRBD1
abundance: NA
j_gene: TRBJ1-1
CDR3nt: TGTGCCAGCAGTGAATGGGACAGCCTCATGAACACTGAAGCTTTCTTT
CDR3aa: CASSEWDSLMNTEAFF

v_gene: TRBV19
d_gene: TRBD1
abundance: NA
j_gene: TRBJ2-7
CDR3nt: TGTGCCAGTAGTACGACAGGGTATGGTTACGAGCAGTACTTC
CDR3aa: CASSTTGYGYEQYF

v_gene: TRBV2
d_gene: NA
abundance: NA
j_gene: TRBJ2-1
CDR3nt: TGTGCCAGCAAGCTCGCGGGTGAGCAGTTCTTC
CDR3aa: CASKLAGEQFF

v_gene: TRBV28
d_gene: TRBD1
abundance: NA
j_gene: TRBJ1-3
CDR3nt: TGTGCCAGCAGTTTACAAACAGGGGCCGGAAACACCATATATTTT
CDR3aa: CASSLQTGAGNTIYF

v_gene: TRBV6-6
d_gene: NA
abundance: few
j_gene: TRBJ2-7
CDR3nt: TGTGCCAGCACATCAAGGGGAGGAGAGCAGTACTTC
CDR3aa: CASTSRGGEQYF

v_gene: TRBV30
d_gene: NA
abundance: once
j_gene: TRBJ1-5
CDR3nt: TGTGCCTGGAGTGTCGGCGGGGGCAGGAGCAATCAGCCCCAGCATTTT
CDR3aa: CAWSVGGGRSNQPQHF

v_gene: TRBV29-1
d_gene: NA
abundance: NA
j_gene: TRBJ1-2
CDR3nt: TGCAGCGTTGAACTAAGCGCCGGCTACACCTTC
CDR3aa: CSVELSAGYTF

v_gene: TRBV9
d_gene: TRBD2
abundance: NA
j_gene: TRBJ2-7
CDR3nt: TGTGCCAGCAGCGCCGCCGGGACTAGTTCGAAGGAGCAGTACTTC
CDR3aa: CASSAAGTSSKEQYF

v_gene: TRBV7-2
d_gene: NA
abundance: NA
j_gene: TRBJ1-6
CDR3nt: TGTGCCAGCAGCTTAGGGGACTACTCACCCCTCCACTTT
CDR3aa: CASSLGDYSPLHF

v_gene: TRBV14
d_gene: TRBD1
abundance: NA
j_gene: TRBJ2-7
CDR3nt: TGTGCCAGCAGCCACTTCGGGACAGGGTCCTACGAGCAGTACTTC
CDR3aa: CASSHFGTGSYEQYF

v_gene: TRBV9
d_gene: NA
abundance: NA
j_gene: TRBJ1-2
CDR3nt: TGTGCCAGCAGCGTATCAACAGAGGCCTCTGCGGGGTACACCTTC
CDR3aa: CASSVSTEASAGYTF

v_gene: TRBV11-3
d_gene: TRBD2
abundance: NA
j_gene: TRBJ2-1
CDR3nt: TGTGCCAGCAGCCCACAGTTCGGACTAGCAGCCGGTGAGCAGTTCTTC
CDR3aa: CASSPQFGLAAGEQFF

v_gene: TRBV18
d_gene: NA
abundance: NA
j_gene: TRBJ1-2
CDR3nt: TGTGCCAGCTCACCGGAACAGGGTTACTATGGCTACACCTTC
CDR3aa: CASSPEQGYYGYTF

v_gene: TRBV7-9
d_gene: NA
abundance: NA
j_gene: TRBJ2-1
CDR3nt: TGTGCCAGCAGCCCAACTCAGGGTCAAGAGCAGTTCTTC
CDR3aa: CASSPTQGQEQFF

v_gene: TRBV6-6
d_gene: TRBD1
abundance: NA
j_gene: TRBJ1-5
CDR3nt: TGTGCCAGCAGTTACTCGACAGGGTGGGGCAATCAGCCCCAGCATTTT
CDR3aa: CASSYSTGWGNQPQHF

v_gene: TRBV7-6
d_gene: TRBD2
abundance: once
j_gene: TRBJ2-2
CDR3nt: TGTGCCAGCAGCTTGGGGACTACTTACACCGGGGAGCTGTTTTTT
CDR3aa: CASSLGTTYTGELFF

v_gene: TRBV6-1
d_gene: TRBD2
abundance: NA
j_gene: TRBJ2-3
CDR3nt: TGTGCCAGCAGTGAAGCGCCCGGGACTAGAGCGCAGTATTTT
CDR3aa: CASSEAPGTRAQYF

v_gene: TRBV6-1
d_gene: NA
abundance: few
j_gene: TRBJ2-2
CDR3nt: TGTGCCAGCAGTGACAGGGACACCGGGGAGCTGTTTTTT
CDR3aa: CASSDRDTGELFF

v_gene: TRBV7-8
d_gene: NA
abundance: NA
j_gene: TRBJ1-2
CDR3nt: TGTGCCAGCAGCTTAGTGGCAGGGCCCGGACGGGGCTACACCTTC
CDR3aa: CASSLVAGPGRGYTF

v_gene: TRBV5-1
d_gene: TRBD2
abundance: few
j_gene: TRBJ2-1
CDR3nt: TGCGCCAGCAGCTTGGTGCCTAGCGGGAACAATGAGCAGTTCTTC
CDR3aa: CASSLVPSGNNEQFF

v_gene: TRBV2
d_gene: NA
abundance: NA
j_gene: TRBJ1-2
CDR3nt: TGTGCCAGCAGTGACTGGACAGTTACTAACTATGGCTACACCTTC
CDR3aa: CASSDWTVTNYGYTF

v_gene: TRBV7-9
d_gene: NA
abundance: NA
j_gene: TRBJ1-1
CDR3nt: TGTGCCAGCAGCTTACCTAGTACTGAAGCTTTCTTT
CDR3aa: CASSLPSTEAFF

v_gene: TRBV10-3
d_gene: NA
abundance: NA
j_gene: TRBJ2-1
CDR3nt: TGTGCCATCAGCGCTAGAGACTCAGCAGATGAGCAGTTCTTC
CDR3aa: CAISARDSADEQFF

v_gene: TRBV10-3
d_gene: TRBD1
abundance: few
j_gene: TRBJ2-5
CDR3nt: TGTGCCATCAGTGTTGCAGGGGGCGGCGAGACCCAGTACTTC
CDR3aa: CAISVAGGGETQYF

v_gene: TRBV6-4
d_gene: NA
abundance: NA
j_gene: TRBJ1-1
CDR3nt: TGTGCCAGCAGTGCCGTCCCAGGGAACACTGAAGCTTTCTTT
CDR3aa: CASSAVPGNTEAFF

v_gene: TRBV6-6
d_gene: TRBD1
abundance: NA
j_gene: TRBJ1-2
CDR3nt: TGTGCCAGCAGTACGGGGACAGGGGGCGATCGGCACACCTTC
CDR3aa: CASSTGTGGDRHTF

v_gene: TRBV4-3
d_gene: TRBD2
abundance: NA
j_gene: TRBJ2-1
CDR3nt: TGCGCCAGCAGCCCCGAATCTCCGGGACTAGCGGGGGGGATTGAGCAGTTCTTC
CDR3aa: CASSPESPGLAGGIEQFF

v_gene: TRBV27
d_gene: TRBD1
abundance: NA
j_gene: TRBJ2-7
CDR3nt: TGTGCCAGCAGTTCAAGACAGGGGGTCGGTTGGTACGAGCAGTACTTC
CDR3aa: CASSSRQGVGWYEQYF

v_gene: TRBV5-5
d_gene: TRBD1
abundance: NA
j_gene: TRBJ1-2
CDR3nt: TGTGCCAGCAGCCAAGACAGGGGAAACTATGGCTACACCTTC
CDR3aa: CASSQDRGNYGYTF

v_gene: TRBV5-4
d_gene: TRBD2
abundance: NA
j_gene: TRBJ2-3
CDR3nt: TGTGCCAGCAGCATGCGACTAGCGGGGGTTTCGGATACGCAGTATTTT
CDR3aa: CASSMRLAGVSDTQYF

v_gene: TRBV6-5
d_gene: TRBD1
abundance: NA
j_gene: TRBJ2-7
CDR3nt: TGTGCCACCGCGTTCGGGACAGGCACCTACGAGCAGTACTTC
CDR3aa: CATAFGTGTYEQYF

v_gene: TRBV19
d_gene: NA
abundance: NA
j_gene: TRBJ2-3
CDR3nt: TGTGCCAGTAGTCCCCGGGACGGGGGGCAAGATACGCAGTATTTT
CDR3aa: CASSPRDGGQDTQYF

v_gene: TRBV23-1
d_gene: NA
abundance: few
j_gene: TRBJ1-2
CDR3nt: TGCGCCAGCAGTCAATGGGACAAACCGGCGCCTTCCGACTATGGCTACACCTTC
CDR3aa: CASSQWDKPAPSDYGYTF

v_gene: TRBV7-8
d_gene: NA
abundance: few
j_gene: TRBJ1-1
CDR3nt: TGTGCCAGCAGCTTAGATAGTGGGGGCCGGACTGAAGCTTTCTTT
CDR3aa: CASSLDSGGRTEAFF

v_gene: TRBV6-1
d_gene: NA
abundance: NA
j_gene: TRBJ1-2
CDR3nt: TGTGCCAGCACCAAAGGGGTCGGAAAAAACTATGGCTACACCTTC
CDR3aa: CASTKGVGKNYGYTF

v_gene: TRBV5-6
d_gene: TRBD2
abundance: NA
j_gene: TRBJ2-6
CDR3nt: TGTGCCAGCAGCAAGGGGACTAGCGGGAGTGTCTCTGGGGCCAACGTCCTGACTTTC
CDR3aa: CASSKGTSGSVSGANVLTF

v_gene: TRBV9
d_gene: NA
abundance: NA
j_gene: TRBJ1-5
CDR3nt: TGTGCCAGCAGCGGTGACGGGAATCAGCCCCAGCATTTT
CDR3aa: CASSGDGNQPQHF

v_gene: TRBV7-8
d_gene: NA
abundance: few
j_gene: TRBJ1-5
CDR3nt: TGTGCCAGCTCGAGGGTCAGGGGTCCGAATCAGCCCCAGCATTTT
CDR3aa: CASSRVRGPNQPQHF

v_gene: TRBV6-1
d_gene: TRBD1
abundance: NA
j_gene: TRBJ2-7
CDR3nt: TGTGCCAGCAGCCCTCCGGCACAGGGGGTGTTTGAGCAGTACTTC
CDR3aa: CASSPPAQGVFEQYF

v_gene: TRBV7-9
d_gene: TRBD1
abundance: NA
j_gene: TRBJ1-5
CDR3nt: TGTGCCAGCAGCCCTTCCGGGACAGCTAATCAGCCCCAGCATTTT
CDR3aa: CASSPSGTANQPQHF

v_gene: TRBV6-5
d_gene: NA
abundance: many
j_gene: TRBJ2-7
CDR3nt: TGTGCCAGCGGCATCAACGAGCAGTACTTC
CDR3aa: CASGINEQYF

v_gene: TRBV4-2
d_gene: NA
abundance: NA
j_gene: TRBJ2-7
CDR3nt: TGTGCCAGCAGCCAAGGTCAGGATGGGTCCTACGAGCAGTACTTC
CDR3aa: CASSQGQDGSYEQYF

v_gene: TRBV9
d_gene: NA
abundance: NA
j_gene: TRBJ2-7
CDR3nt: TGTGCCAGCAGCGAGGGGGGAGGGGCGTACGAGCAGTACTTC
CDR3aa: CASSEGGGAYEQYF

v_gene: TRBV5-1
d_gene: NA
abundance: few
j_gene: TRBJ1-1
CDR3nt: TGCGCCAGCAGCTGGGGGCAGGGGTTCACTGAAGCTTTCTTT
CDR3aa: CASSWGQGFTEAFF

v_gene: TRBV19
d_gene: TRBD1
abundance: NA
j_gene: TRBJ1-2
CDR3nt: TGTGCCAGTCCCGACAGGGGTGGGGGCTACACCTTC
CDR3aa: CASPDRGGGYTF

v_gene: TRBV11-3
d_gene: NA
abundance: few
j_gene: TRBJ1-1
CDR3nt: TGTGCCAGCAGCTTAGTTCGCACTGAAGCTTTCTTT
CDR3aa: CASSLVRTEAFF

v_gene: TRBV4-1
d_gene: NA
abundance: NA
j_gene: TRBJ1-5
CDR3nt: TGCGCCAGCAGCCAAGATTCTGCGAATCAGCCCCAGCATTTT
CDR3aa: CASSQDSANQPQHF

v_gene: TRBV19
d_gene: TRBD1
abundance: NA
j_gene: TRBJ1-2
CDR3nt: TGTGCCAGTAGTCCGCCGGGACAGGCGTCTACGGGCTACACCTTC
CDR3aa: CASSPPGQASTGYTF

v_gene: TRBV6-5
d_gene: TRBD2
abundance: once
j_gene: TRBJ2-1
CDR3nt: TGTGCCAGCAGTTACAGAGGACTAGCTGCAAATGAGCAGTTCTTC
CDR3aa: CASSYRGLAANEQFF

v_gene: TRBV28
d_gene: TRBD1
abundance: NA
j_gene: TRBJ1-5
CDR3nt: TGTGCCAGCAGTTTTAGGACAGGGGGCAATCAGCCCCAGCATTTT
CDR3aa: CASSFRTGGNQPQHF

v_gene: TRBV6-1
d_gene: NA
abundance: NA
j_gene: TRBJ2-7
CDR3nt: TGTGCCAGCAGACAGGTTATTGAGCAGTACTTC
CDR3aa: CASRQVIEQYF

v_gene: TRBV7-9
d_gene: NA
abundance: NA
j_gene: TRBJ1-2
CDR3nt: TGTGCCAGCAGCTCCCGGGTCGATTATGGCTACACCTTC
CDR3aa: CASSSRVDYGYTF

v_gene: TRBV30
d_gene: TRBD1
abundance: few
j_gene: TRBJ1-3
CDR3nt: TGTGCCTGGCAGACAGGGATGTCGGGAAACACCATATATTTT
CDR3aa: CAWQTGMSGNTIYF